These 14 T cell receptor beta chains came from one sample sequenced in a study of a mutant IDH1 vaccine in newly diagnosed glioma. The sample's time point: baseline, week 1 (first vaccination visit). Treatment: pre-vaccination baseline after standard-of-care therapy. Generated by immunoSEQ multiplex PCR, the TCRdb table keeps only in-frame clones and is missing some. The sample holds some 38,000 clones; roughly 90% are singletons and the top ten take 15% to 20%. The specimen was PBMCs, collected from a glioma patient treated with radiotherapy, temozolomide or both. The receptors shown here come from a young man with glioma.

J is TRBJ1-5 and V is TRBV28; TRBD1 might be the D (5 bases). Trimming left V 4 bases short and J 10 bases short, with 14 bases between. The CDR3 sequence is 13 residues long. From germline, CDR1 is MDHEN and CDR2 SYDVKM. The DNA of the CDR3 is TGTGCCAGCAGTTCTCAGGGATTCCTCCCCCAGCATTTT. It is translated as CASSSQGFLPQHF.

The rearrangement links TRBV30 to TRBJ1-1; no clear D gene. Deletions cut 4 bases from V and 0 bases from J, with 9 bases between. This CDR3 contains 13 residues. The germline CDR1 and CDR2 sequences are GTSNPN and SVGIG (reference sequence). This CDR3 reads CAWKEFMNTEAFF. CDR3 nucleotide sequence: TGTGCCTGGAAGGAGTTTATGAACACTGAAGCTTTCTTT.

The chain combines TRBV2 with TRBJ1-6, with 8 nucleotides matching TRBD1. Trimming removed 4 bases from V and 8 bases from J; junction bases left unmatched: 4. Germline lookup yields CDR1 SNHLY and CDR2 FYNNEI. The CDR3 runs to 14 residues. For the CDR3, the DNA is TGTGCCAGCAGTGGGCAGGGGGCTTATTCACCCCTCCACTTT. This translates into CASSGQGAYSPLHF.

The V and J genes are TRBV6-5 and TRBJ2-1; a weak D match, TRBD2 (5 bases). Trimming took 7 bases from V and 4 from J, leaving 14 bases between them. Germline V gene data show CDR1 as MNHEY and CDR2 as SVGAGI. There are 14 residues in the CDR3. CDR3 sequence: CASTRPGLYNEQFF. The CDR3 nucleotides are TGTGCCAGCACCCGCCCAGGACTTTACAATGAGCAGTTCTTC.

The chain uses TRBV28 and TRBJ1-1, with a tentative D call TRBD1 (6 bases). Trimming stripped 6 bases from V and 1 base from J, with 18 bases between. This CDR3 contains 16 residues. CDR1 is MDHEN and CDR2 is SYDVKM in the germline V gene. The chain's CDR3 is CASSLTTGTRNTEAFF. CDR3 coding DNA: TGTGCCAGCAGCCTTACAACCGGGACACGGAACACTGAAGCTTTCTTT.

J is TRBJ1-3 and V is TRBV30; D not certain. V was pared by 0 bases and J by 4 bases, with 13 bases between. Germline assignment: CDR1 GTSNPN and CDR2 SVGIG (reference sequence). This CDR3 comprises 15 residues. CDR3 in amino acids: CAWSVKGTAGNTIYF. CDR3 bases: TGTGCCTGGAGTGTAAAAGGAACGGCCGGAAACACCATATATTTT. Drawing the rest from reference TRBV30 and TRBJ1-3, the complete variable domain is SQTIHQWPATLVQPVGSPLSLECTVEGTSNPNLYWYRQAAGRGLQLLFYSVGIGQISSEVPQNLSASRPQDRQFILSSKKLLLSDSGFYLCAWSVKGTAGNTIYFGEGSWLTVV.

For the CDR3, the DNA is TGTGCCAGCAGTGGGCAGGGGTACAATGGCTACACCTTC. Protein product: CASSGQGYNGYTF. The chain recombines TRBV27 with TRBJ1-2; D is possibly TRBD1 (6 bases). This CDR3 has 13 amino acids. With 5 bases removed from V and 6 bases from J, the gap between germline ends came to 13 bases. Germline V gene sequence: CDR1 MNHEY, CDR2 SMNVEV (reference sequence).

The J gene is TRBJ2-1, the V gene TRBV29-1; D not resolved. CDR3 length: 15 residues. Germline loops: CDR1 SQVTM, CDR2 ANQGSEA. Trimming removed 2 bases from V and 4 bases from J, with 15 bases in between. Here the CDR3 reads CSVELGHLTYNEQFF. The CDR3 coding sequence is TGCAGCGTTGAACTAGGGCACCTAACTTACAATGAGCAGTTCTTC.

The rearrangement uses TRBV5-1 and TRBJ1-2, with a tentative D call TRBD1 (6 bases). V was clipped by 4 bases and J by 0 bases, with 10 bases between them. Per the germline V gene, CDR1 is SGHRS and CDR2 is YFSETQ. The CDR3 totals 14 residues. The CDR3 bases are TGCGCCAGCAGCACGACAGGTACTAACTATGGCTACACCTTC. As protein: CASSTTGTNYGYTF.

This chain joins TRBV5-6 and TRBJ1-1; TRBD1 matches at 9 bases. The germline CDR1 and CDR2 sequences are SGHDT and YYEEEE. The CDR3 has 14 amino acids. Unmatched junction bases numbered 4, after V lost 4 bases and J lost 3 bases. CDR3 loop: CASSPRQGDTEAFF. The CDR3 region has the DNA TGTGCCAGCAGCCCTCGACAGGGGGACACTGAAGCTTTCTTT.

J is TRBJ1-4 and V is TRBV27; 7 bases fit TRBD1. The CDR3 length is 16 residues. CDR1 and CDR2 from the germline V gene are MNHEY and SMNVEV (reference sequence). Trimming took 5 bases from V and 5 from J; bases not matched to a gene: 11. This CDR3 is CASSARQGGENEKLFF. The CDR3 DNA reads TGTGCCAGCAGTGCCCGACAGGGAGGGGAGAATGAAAAACTGTTTTTT.

V and J are TRBV10-3 and TRBJ1-5; D is unresolved. V gave up 8 bases and J gave up 4 bases, with 12 bases separating them. The CDR3 spans 13 residues. CDR1 and CDR2 (germline): ENHRY, SYGVKD. CDR3 region: CAISSGPNQPQHF. CDR3 DNA sequence: TGTGCCATCTCATCGGGCCCAAATCAGCCCCAGCATTTT.

The CDR3 coding sequence is TGTGCCAGCAGCTTAGGAGGGAGCGGGCGCCAGCATTTT. Translated, it gives CASSLGGSGRQHF. The chain employs TRBV7-9 and TRBJ1-5; no definite D call. Germline loops: CDR1 SEHNR, CDR2 FQNEAQ (reference sequence). The CDR3 length is 13 residues. V was trimmed by 1 base and J by 12 bases, leaving 13 bases between them. Full variable domain (rest looked up from reference TRBV7-9 and TRBJ1-5): DTGVSQNPRHKITKRGQNVTFRCDPISEHNRLYWYRQTLGQGPEFLTYFQNEAQLEKSRLLSDRFSAERPKGSFSTLEIQRTEQGDSAMYLCASSLGGSGRQHFGDGTRLSIL.

Here the CDR3 DNA reads TGTGCCAGCTCACCCATGGCAGATACGCAGTATTTT. Its translation: CASSPMADTQYF. The chain has TRBV18 and TRBJ2-3; D remains unclear. Germline CDR1 reads KGHSH; CDR2 reads LQKENI. The CDR3 loop spans 12 amino acids. Trimming removed 3 bases at V and 4 bases at J, with 5 bases between. The whole variable domain, remainder taken from reference TRBV18 and TRBJ2-3, is NAGVMQNPRHLVRRRGQEARLRCSPMKGHSHVYWYRQLPEEGLKFMVYLQKENIIDESGMPKERFSAEFPKEGPSILRIQQVVRGDSAAYFCASSPMADTQYFGPGTRLTVL.